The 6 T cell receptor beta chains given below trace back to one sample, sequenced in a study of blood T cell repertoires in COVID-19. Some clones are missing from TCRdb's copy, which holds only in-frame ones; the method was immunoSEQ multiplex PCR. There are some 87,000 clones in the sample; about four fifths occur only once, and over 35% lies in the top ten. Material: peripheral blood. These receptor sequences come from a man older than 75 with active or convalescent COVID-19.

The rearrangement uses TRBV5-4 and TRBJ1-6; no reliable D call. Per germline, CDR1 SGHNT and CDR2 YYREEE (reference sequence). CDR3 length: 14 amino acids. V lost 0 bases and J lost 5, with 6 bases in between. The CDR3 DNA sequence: TGTGCCAGCAGCTTGGGACAAAATAATTCACCCCTCCACTTT. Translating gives CASSLGQNNSPLHF.

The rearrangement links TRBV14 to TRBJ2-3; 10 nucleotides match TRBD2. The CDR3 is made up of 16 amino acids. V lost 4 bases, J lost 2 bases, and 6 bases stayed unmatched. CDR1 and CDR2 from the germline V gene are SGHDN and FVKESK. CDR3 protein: CASSRLAGGLTDTQYF. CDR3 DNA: TGTGCCAGCAGCCGCTTAGCGGGAGGCCTCACAGATACGCAGTATTTT.

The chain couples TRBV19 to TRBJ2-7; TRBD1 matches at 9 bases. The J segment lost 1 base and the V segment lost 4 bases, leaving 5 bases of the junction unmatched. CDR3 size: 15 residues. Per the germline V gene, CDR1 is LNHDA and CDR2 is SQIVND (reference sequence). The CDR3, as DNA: TGTGCCAGTAGTACCCGGGGGACAGGGTCCTACGAGCAGTACTTC. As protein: CASSTRGTGSYEQYF. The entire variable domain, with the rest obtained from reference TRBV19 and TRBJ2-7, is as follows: DGGITQSPKYLFRKEGQNVTLSCEQNLNHDAMYWYRQDPGQGLRLIYYSQIVNDFQKGDIAEGYSVSREKKESFPLTVTSAQKNPTAFYLCASSTRGTGSYEQYFGPGTRLTVT.

The CDR3 DNA follows: TGTGCCAGCAGCCAACGCGGGACGGGGAACTATGGCTACACCTTC. Residues: CASSQRGTGNYGYTF. This rearrangement joins TRBV3-1 (or the pseudogene TRBV3-2) to TRBJ1-2, with a possible D match to TRBD1 (5 bases). V gave up 2 bases and J gave up 2 bases, with 12 bases separating them. CDR1 LGHDT and CDR2 YNNKEL come from the germline V gene (reference sequence). The CDR3 runs 15 residues.

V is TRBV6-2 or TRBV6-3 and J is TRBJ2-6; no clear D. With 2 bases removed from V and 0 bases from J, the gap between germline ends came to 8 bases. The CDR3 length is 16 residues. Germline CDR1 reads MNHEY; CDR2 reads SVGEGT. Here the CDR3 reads CASSYNIISGANVLTF. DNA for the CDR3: TGTGCCAGCAGTTACAACATCATCTCTGGGGCCAACGTCCTGACTTTC.

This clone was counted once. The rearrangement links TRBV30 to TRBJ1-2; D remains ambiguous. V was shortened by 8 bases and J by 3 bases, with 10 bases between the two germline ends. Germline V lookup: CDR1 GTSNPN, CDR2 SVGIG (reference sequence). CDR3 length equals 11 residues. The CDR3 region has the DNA TGTGCCAGTCAGGTATACTATGGCTACACCTTC. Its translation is CASQVYYGYTF.